These T cell receptor beta chains were read from a single sample in a study of read filtering for tumor transcriptome and immune sequencing. MiXCR, applied by TCRdb to the reads, yields one record per CDR3 protein. The table lists under 35,000 distinct CDR3 sequences, about 18% of them singletons, with roughly 17% in the top ten. Sequenced material: a population of CD138-negative cells sorted from bone marrow. Receptors originate from a donor over 35 with multiple myeloma. Both conserved end residues are part of each CDR3. A D gene is named only where the DNA matches it firmly. Size is stated for part of the rows, as once, few or many counts, or as a class when the clone is expanded.

j_call,clone_size,v_call,d_call,cdr3_aa,cdr3_nt
TRBJ2-1,NA,TRBV4-1,NA,CASQGGGLNDEQFF,TGCGCCAGCCAAGGGGGAGGCCTTAACGATGAGCAGTTCTTC
TRBJ2-1,NA,TRBV29-1,TRBD2,CSVERSGGAGEQSF,TGCAGCGTTGAAAGGAGCGGGGGGGCCGGTGAGCAGTCCTTC
TRBJ2-7,few,TRBV28,NA,CTSSLPGASYEQYF,TGTACCAGCAGTTTACCCGGGGCCTCCTACGAGCAGTACTTC
TRBJ1-4,many,TRBV28,TRBD1,CASSGGDRANEKLFF,TGTGCCAGCAGTGGTGGGGACAGGGCGAATGAAAAACTGTTTTTT
TRBJ2-3,many,TRBV20-1,TRBD2,CSARDSTSGSTDTQYF,TGCAGTGCTAGAGATTCCACTAGCGGATCCACAGATACGCAGTATTTT
TRBJ2-3,many,TRBV5-6,NA,CASTLSVTDTQYF,TGTGCCAGCACCCTCTCCGTCACAGATACGCAGTATTTT
TRBJ2-1,many,TRBV6-2/TRBV6-3,NA,CASSRSGSFGEQFF,TGTGCCAGCAGTAGGTCCGGGTCATTTGGTGAGCAGTTCTTC
TRBJ1-1,many,TRBV5-1,NA,CASTPLGIGGSMNTEAFF,TGCGCCAGCACTCCGTTGGGGATTGGAGGAAGTATGAACACTGAAGCTTTCTTT
TRBJ2-5,many,TRBV5-1,NA,CASSLYGDAQETQYF,TGCGCCAGCAGCTTGTACGGGGATGCCCAAGAGACCCAGTACTTC
TRBJ2-5,many,TRBV29-1,NA,CSVESGVETQYF,TGCAGCGTTGAATCAGGGGTGGAGACCCAGTACTTC
TRBJ1-3,few,TRBV5-1,NA,CASSLGPVSGNTIYF,TGCGCCAGCAGCTTGGGCCCGGTCTCTGGAAACACCATATATTTT
TRBJ1-1,many,TRBV6-5,NA,CASSPTVAGPNEAFF,TGTGCCAGCAGCCCCACGGTGGCCGGGCCTAATGAAGCTTTCTTT
TRBJ1-3,NA,TRBV5-1,NA,CASSTKASSGNTIYF,TGCGCCAGCAGCACCAAAGCGTCGTCTGGAAACACCATATATTTT
TRBJ1-2,many,TRBV6-6,NA,CASKPGEYGYTF,TGTGCCAGCAAACCAGGGGAATATGGCTACACCTTC
TRBJ2-5,many,TRBV12-5,NA,CASGTGTPQETQYF,TGTGCTAGTGGAACCGGGACACCTCAAGAGACCCAGTACTTC
TRBJ1-2,NA,TRBV28,TRBD1,CASSLGQGDYGYTF,TGTGCCAGCAGTTTGGGACAGGGGGACTATGGCTACACCTTC
TRBJ2-1,many,TRBV29-1,TRBD1,CSVGGRGRWNEQFF,TGCAGCGTTGGGGGAAGGGGGCGGTGGAATGAGCAGTTCTTC
TRBJ1-2,few,TRBV20-1,TRBD1,CSAARQGDAYGYTF,TGCAGTGCAGCCAGACAGGGGGATGCCTATGGCTACACCTTC
TRBJ2-1,medium-sized,TRBV12-3/TRBV12-4,NA,CASSRLNEQFF,TGTGCCAGCAGCAGGCTGAATGAGCAGTTCTTC
TRBJ1-5,NA,TRBV4-2,NA,CASSQDFSRATNQPQHF,TGTGCCAGCAGCCAAGATTTCTCCAGGGCCACCAATCAGCCCCAGCATTTT
TRBJ1-5,few,TRBV5-5,NA,CASSLLEGEVLPQHF,TGTGCCAGCAGCCTTCTCGAAGGGGAGGTTCTGCCCCAGCATTTT
TRBJ2-1,many,TRBV2,NA,CASSPGFSSYNEQFF,TGTGCCAGCAGTCCAGGGTTTAGCTCCTACAATGAGCAGTTCTTC
TRBJ2-5,many,TRBV27,NA,CASSLRDTRAGGTQYF,TGTGCCAGCAGTCTTCGGGACACGAGGGCCGGGGGGACCCAGTACTTC
TRBJ1-5,many,TRBV9,NA,CASSVSTGAGEPQHF,TGTGCCAGCAGCGTCTCGACGGGGGCGGGGGAGCCCCAGCATTTT
TRBJ2-2,many,TRBV20-1,NA,CSARDMVSGELFF,TGCAGTGCTAGAGATATGGTTTCGGGGGAGCTGTTTTTT
TRBJ2-3,many,TRBV18,NA,CASSPTRPSGLGDTQYF,TGTGCCAGCTCACCAACTCGCCCCAGCGGGCTAGGAGATACGCAGTATTTT
TRBJ2-7,many,TRBV29-1,NA,CSVEKPWGRGAYEQYF,TGCAGCGTGGAAAAACCATGGGGTCGAGGGGCTTACGAGCAGTACTTC
TRBJ2-2,many,TRBV9,NA,CASSLSGTRAGELFF,TGTGCCAGCAGCCTGTCCGGGACCAGGGCCGGGGAGCTGTTTTTT
TRBJ2-5,many,TRBV6-5,TRBD2,CASRPGGAGGGETQYF,TGTGCCAGCAGACCCGGGGGAGCGGGAGGAGGAGAGACCCAGTACTTC
TRBJ2-1,many,TRBV2,TRBD2,CASRAGLAGYNEQFF,TGTGCCAGCAGGGCTGGACTAGCGGGGTACAATGAGCAGTTCTTC
TRBJ2-3,many,TRBV25-1,NA,CASSSGLARTDTQYF,TGTGCCAGCAGTTCCGGTTTAGCTCGGACAGATACGCAGTATTTT
TRBJ2-1,many,TRBV25-1,NA,CASYGRDNEQFF,TGTGCCAGCTACGGCCGGGACAATGAGCAGTTCTTC
TRBJ2-4,NA,TRBV3-1,TRBD2,CASSQKLAGLIKNIQYF,TGTGCCAGCAGCCAAAAACTAGCGGGATTAATCAAAAACATTCAGTACTTC
TRBJ2-1,many,TRBV29-1,NA,CSVEREFNNEQFF,TGCAGCGTTGAAAGGGAGTTTAACAATGAGCAGTTCTTC
TRBJ2-1,many,TRBV7-9,TRBD1,CASSLVDRGNYNEQFF,TGTGCCAGCAGCTTAGTAGACAGGGGAAACTACAATGAGCAGTTCTTC
TRBJ1-4,many,TRBV12-3/TRBV12-4,NA,CASSLGAGRNEKLFF,TGTGCCAGCAGCCTAGGGGCAGGCCGTAATGAAAAACTGTTTTTT
TRBJ2-1,many,TRBV19,TRBD2,CASSRTSGRSNEQFF,TGTGCCAGTAGTAGGACTAGCGGGAGGTCGAATGAGCAGTTCTTC
TRBJ2-3,many,TRBV7-2,TRBD2,CASSIVTSGGVDTQYF,TGTGCCAGCAGCATCGTGACTAGCGGGGGGGTAGATACGCAGTATTTT
TRBJ2-5,many,TRBV6-1,NA,CASSVGLARETQYF,TGTGCCAGCAGTGTCGGGCTAGCTCGGGAGACCCAGTACTTC
TRBJ1-1,many,TRBV6-1,NA,CASFTGMNTEAFF,TGTGCCAGCTTCACAGGGATGAACACTGAAGCTTTCTTT
TRBJ2-5,many,TRBV20-1,NA,CSARTSPMGETQYF,TGCAGTGCTAGAACCAGCCCCATGGGGGAGACCCAGTACTTC
TRBJ2-5,many,TRBV9,NA,CASSVVAGAETQYF,TGTGCCAGCAGCGTAGTAGCAGGGGCAGAGACCCAGTACTTC
TRBJ2-7,many,TRBV5-1,NA,CASSRQTAREQYF,TGCGCCAGCAGCAGACAGACTGCTCGGGAGCAGTACTTC
TRBJ1-1,many,TRBV19,NA,CASSGQKNTEAFF,TGTGCCAGTAGCGGGCAGAAGAACACTGAAGCTTTCTTT
TRBJ2-6,many,TRBV11-1,NA,CASSFSISGANVLTF,TGTGCCAGCAGCTTTTCTATCTCTGGGGCCAACGTCCTGACTTTC
TRBJ2-3,NA,TRBV5-1,NA,CAGSLVSGGVVTDTQYF,TGCGCCGGCAGCTTGGTTTCAGGCGGTGTCGTCACAGATACGCAGTATTTC
TRBJ2-7,many,TRBV7-9,TRBD1,CASSLYPPTGGASGSYEQYF,TGTGCCAGCAGCTTATACCCCCCGACAGGGGGTGCAAGCGGTTCCTACGAGCAGTACTTC
TRBJ2-5,many,TRBV4-2,NA,CASSPRSALGETQYF,TGTGCCAGCAGCCCCCGAAGCGCCCTGGGGGAGACCCAGTACTTC
TRBJ2-3,few,TRBV12-3/TRBV12-4,NA,CASSFRLSGTDTQYF,TGTGCCAGCAGTTTCCGTCTTAGCGGCACAGATACGCAGTATTTT
TRBJ2-7,many,TRBV7-8,TRBD2,CASSFNPSGTYEQYF,TGTGCCAGCAGCTTTAATCCTAGCGGCACATACGAGCAGTACTTC
TRBJ1-2,many,TRBV29-1,NA,CSEGSSYGYTF,TGCAGCGAGGGGTCGAGCTATGGCTACACCTTC
TRBJ1-5,many,TRBV28,NA,CASKTPQGSNQPQHF,TGTGCCAGCAAGACCCCACAGGGTAGCAATCAGCCCCAGCATTTT
TRBJ2-1,NA,TRBV10-3,NA,CAISGLGNVQFF,TGTGCCATCAGTGGTCTGGGGAATGTGCAGTTCTTC
TRBJ2-5,many,TRBV6-6,NA,CASSYSIGEQETQYF,TGTGCCAGCAGTTACTCGATCGGGGAGCAAGAGACCCAGTACTTC
TRBJ2-1,many,TRBV5-1,TRBD2,CASSLAGLAVSSYNEQFF,TGCGCCAGCAGCTTGGCAGGACTAGCGGTAAGCTCCTACAATGAGCAGTTCTTC
TRBJ2-3,many,TRBV27,NA,CASSLVLTDTQYF,TGTGCCAGCAGTTTAGTTCTCACAGATACGCAGTATTTT